The 9 T cell receptor beta chains reported below all come from one sample, sequenced in a study of shared clonotypes between healthy human individuals. As defined, naive CD8 cells were CD45RO-negative and positively selected for CCR7, with terminally differentiated effector memory CD45RA+ cells excluded. TCRdb's table, derived via immunoSEQ multiplex PCR, lists solely in-frame clones and lacks some. The repertoire holds 750,000 to 1,000,000 clones, almost 95% seen once, with less than 25% in the top ten. The sequencing input was naive CD8+ T cells sorted from blood. These receptor sequences come from a man aged 30 to 39 in good health.

The V call is TRBV4-1, the J call TRBJ2-5; D unclear. This CDR3 region has 15 residues. V shed 4 bases and J shed 0 bases, with 12 bases lying between them. The germline CDR1 and CDR2 sequences are MGHRA and YSYEKL. The CDR3 sequence is CASSPTPGYQETQYF. The CDR3 DNA reads as TGCGCCAGCAGCCCTACGCCCGGGTACCAAGAGACCCAGTACTTC.

This chain uses TRBV6-1 with TRBJ2-1, with 7 bases aligning to TRBD1. CDR3 size: 14 residues. V dropped 2 bases and J dropped 6; count of bases not matched to a gene: 4. Germline V CDR1 and CDR2: MNHNS, SASEGT. CDR3 in DNA: TGTGCCAGCAGTGAATGGGACAGATCCAATGAGCAGTTCTTC. Translating gives CASSEWDRSNEQFF.

This clone showed up many times. The V call is TRBV28, the J call TRBJ2-1; 12 bases fit TRBD2. Germline CDR1 reads MDHEN; CDR2 reads SYDVKM. This CDR3 is built from 16 residues. Unmatched junction bases numbered 9, after V lost 4 bases and J lost 8 bases. The CDR3 nucleotides read TGTGCCAGCAGTTCCCCCGGACTAGCGGGAAAGTATGAGCAGTTCTTC. It translates to CASSSPGLAGKYEQFF. Supplemented by reference TRBV28 and TRBJ2-1, the full variable domain reads DVKVTQSSRYLVKRTGEKVFLECVQDMDHENMFWYRQDPGLGLRLIYFSYDVKMKEKGDIPEGYSVSREKKERFSLILESASTNQTSMYLCASSSPGLAGKYEQFFGPGTRLTVL.

This chain joins TRBV7-9 and TRBJ2-5; TRBD2 aligns across 12 bases. The CDR3 covers 14 residues. The germline V gene has CDR1 SEHNR and CDR2 FQNEAQ (reference sequence). The junction had 5 bases not matched to a gene; V was cut back by 7 bases and J by 5 bases. CDR3 region: CASTSGRAVETQYF. CDR3 in DNA: TGTGCCAGCACTAGCGGGAGGGCCGTGGAGACCCAGTACTTC.

A few counts support this clone. The V gene is TRBV5-4, the J gene TRBJ2-7, with D possibly TRBD1 on 6 matching bases. Trimming removed 4 bases from V and 1 base from J, with 12 bases in between. In germline, CDR1 is SGHNT, CDR2 YYREEE (reference sequence). The CDR3 loop spans 14 amino acids. CDR3 DNA: TGTGCCAGCAGCGGGTGGGACAAATCCTACGAGCAGTACTTC. Translation: CASSGWDKSYEQYF.

The chain uses TRBV10-3 and TRBJ1-1; D gene unclear. CDR3 length: 11 amino acids. V was trimmed by 7 bases and J by 3 bases, leaving 6 bases between them. CDR1 and CDR2 from the germline V gene are ENHRY and SYGVKD. This chain's CDR3 is CAIMEHTEAFF. DNA of the CDR3: TGTGCCATCATGGAGCACACTGAAGCTTTCTTT.

V usage is TRBV7-6 and J usage is TRBJ2-7; 10 bases match TRBD1. V was pared by 2 bases and J by 2 bases, with 9 bases of the junction left unmatched. Germline V gene sequence: CDR1 SGHVS, CDR2 FNYEAQ. The CDR3 contains 17 residues. The CDR3 region is CASSLMAGTGDAYEQYF. The CDR3, as DNA: TGTGCCAGCAGCTTAATGGCTGGGACAGGGGACGCCTACGAGCAGTACTTC.

V is TRBV14 and J is TRBJ2-7; 11 nucleotides match TRBD2. Germline V CDR1 and CDR2: SGHDN, FVKESK. The CDR3 spans 15 residues. V lost 6 bases and J lost 2; bases outside the gene matches: 6. As DNA, the CDR3 is TGTGCCAGCAGTTTCGGGACTAGCGGTCCCTACGAGCAGTACTTC. Its protein is CASSFGTSGPYEQYF.

The chain employs TRBV19 and TRBJ2-7; maybe TRBD1 (5 bases). The germline V gene has CDR1 LNHDA and CDR2 SQIVND (reference sequence). The CDR3 has 13 amino acids. Deletions cut 3 bases from V and 2 bases from J, with 8 bases between. The CDR3 DNA reads TGTGCCAGTAGTATGTTCAGGGCCTACGAGCAGTACTTC. It translates to CASSMFRAYEQYF.